A selection of T cell receptor beta chains follows, all from one sample in a study of vaccination and CD4 T cells after COVID-19. Antigens of these TCRs are unknown. TCRdb re-called the PCR reads with MiXCR, one entry per CDR3 protein. The table has some 13,000 distinct CDR3 sequences, about 50% seen once. Material: CD4+ T cells from blood, cultured in vitro. The receptors derive from a human donor who had recovered from COVID-19. CDR3s include the opening cysteine and the closing phenylalanine or tryptophan. D genes are given only for firm matches.

CDR3 protein	V gene	J gene	D gene
CASSWTGSQPQHF	TRBV28	TRBJ1-5	TRBD1
CASSLSLTMGAGYTF	TRBV27	TRBJ1-2	.
CASSIRDRAGELFF	TRBV10-1	TRBJ2-2	TRBD1
CASSYVVENTIYF	TRBV6-2/TRBV6-3	TRBJ1-3	.
CASSLGQGGTDTQYF	TRBV12-3/TRBV12-4	TRBJ2-3	TRBD1
CASSTRGLSTEAFF	TRBV28	TRBJ1-1	TRBD1
CASSFRKNTEAFF	TRBV12-3/TRBV12-4	TRBJ1-1	.
CAISGGQGAYGYTF	TRBV10-3	TRBJ1-2	TRBD1
CAIRGPGELFF	TRBV10-3	TRBJ2-2	.
CASSFRWNTEAFF	TRBV6-2/TRBV6-3	TRBJ1-1	.
CASSSGLAGANEQFF	TRBV7-2	TRBJ2-1	TRBD2
CASSFRTGENTEAFF	TRBV5-1	TRBJ1-1	TRBD1
CASRATEGNEAFF	TRBV5-1	TRBJ1-1	.
CASSLEAVMNTEAFF	TRBV5-4	TRBJ1-1	.
CASSLVGGGYNYGYTF	TRBV7-2	TRBJ1-2	TRBD1
CASSGGTGRTEAFF	TRBV5-4	TRBJ1-1	.
CASSISGGGRQPQHF	TRBV19	TRBJ1-5	.
CASSVSGGADTGELFF	TRBV2	TRBJ2-2	TRBD1
CASSPAGGYYGYTF	TRBV19	TRBJ1-2	TRBD1
CASSQEGGRLRVLHF	TRBV4-1	TRBJ1-6	.
CASTTQDRGSTEAFF	TRBV28	TRBJ1-1	TRBD1
CASSPGVRGTDTQYF	TRBV7-3	TRBJ2-3	.
CSAADNRPNNEQFF	TRBV20-1	TRBJ2-1	.
CSARPTDGTQYF	TRBV20-1	TRBJ2-5	.
CALDRGRSQPQHF	TRBV30	TRBJ1-5	TRBD1
CASRSQNTEAFF	TRBV12-3/TRBV12-4	TRBJ1-1	.
CASSSGQGDGYTF	TRBV6-5	TRBJ1-2	TRBD1
CSARVGEGGLAVQYF	TRBV20-1	TRBJ2-4	TRBD2
CATSDGMETQYF	TRBV24-1	TRBJ2-5	.
CASSAPYKGGQNIQYF	TRBV6-1	TRBJ2-4	.
CATSDLGIAQYF	TRBV24-1	TRBJ2-3	.
CSARDEWGGATYEQYF	TRBV20-1	TRBJ2-7	TRBD2
CASRSGASGRRETQYF	TRBV2	TRBJ2-5	TRBD2
CASSLAADRQQETQYF	TRBV5-1	TRBJ2-5	.
CASSPRRDRNTDTQYF	TRBV7-2	TRBJ2-3	TRBD1
CASSLYNSGNTIYF	TRBV27	TRBJ1-3	.
CASSSGTARPQHF	TRBV7-2	TRBJ1-5	TRBD1
CASTLAGTTDTQYF	TRBV6-1	TRBJ2-3	TRBD2
CASSFSPPGQGADTEAFF	TRBV27	TRBJ1-1	TRBD1
CASSSVEVGNQPQHF	TRBV6-5	TRBJ1-5	.
CASSSGGYSYGYTF	TRBV27	TRBJ1-2	TRBD1
CASKLSGTLSTDTQYF	TRBV2	TRBJ2-3	.
CAITQRFTGGEQYF	TRBV10-3	TRBJ2-7	.
CASSRTVSRGNTIYF	TRBV6-1	TRBJ1-3	.
CASRGGQGQDTQYF	TRBV19	TRBJ2-3	TRBD1
CASRFTEESNQPQHF	TRBV5-5	TRBJ1-5	.
CASSVTGGNYGYTF	TRBV6-1	TRBJ1-2	TRBD1
CASSLGARTGYLQETQYF	TRBV7-8	.	TRBD1
CATSDFGNRGLYF	TRBV24-1	TRBJ2-3	TRBD1
CASSWGSQPQHF	TRBV6-2/TRBV6-3	TRBJ1-5	.
CASSSLPATGYTF	TRBV6-5	TRBJ1-2	.
CSASSGVEQYF	TRBV20-1	TRBJ2-7	.
CASSTSGQLLNTEAFF	TRBV5-1	TRBJ1-1	TRBD1